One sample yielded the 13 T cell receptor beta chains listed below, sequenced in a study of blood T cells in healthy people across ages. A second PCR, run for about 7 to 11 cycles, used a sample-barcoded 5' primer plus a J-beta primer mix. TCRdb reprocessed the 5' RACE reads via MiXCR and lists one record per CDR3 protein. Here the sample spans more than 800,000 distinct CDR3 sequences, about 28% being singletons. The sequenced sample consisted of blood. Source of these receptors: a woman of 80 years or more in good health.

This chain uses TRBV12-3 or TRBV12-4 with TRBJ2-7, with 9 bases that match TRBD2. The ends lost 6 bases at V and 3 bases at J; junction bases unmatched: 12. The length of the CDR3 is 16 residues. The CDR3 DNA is TGTGCCAGCAGCTCGACGACTAGCGGCCTCTTCTACGAGCAGTACTTC. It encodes CASSSTTSGLFYEQYF.

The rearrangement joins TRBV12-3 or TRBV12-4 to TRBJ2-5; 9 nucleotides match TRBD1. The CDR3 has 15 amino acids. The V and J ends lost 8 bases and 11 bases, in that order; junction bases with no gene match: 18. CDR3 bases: TGTGCCAGCGTATTATCCGGGACAGGGCAAGAGGAGCAGTACTTC. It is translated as CASVLSGTGQEEQYF.

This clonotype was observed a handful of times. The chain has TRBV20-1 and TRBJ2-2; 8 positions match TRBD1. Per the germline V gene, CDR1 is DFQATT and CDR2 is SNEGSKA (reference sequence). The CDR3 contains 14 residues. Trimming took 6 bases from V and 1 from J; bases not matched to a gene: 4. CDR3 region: CSASDRGNTGELFF. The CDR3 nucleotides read TGCAGTGCAAGTGACAGGGGGAACACCGGGGAGCTGTTTTTT.

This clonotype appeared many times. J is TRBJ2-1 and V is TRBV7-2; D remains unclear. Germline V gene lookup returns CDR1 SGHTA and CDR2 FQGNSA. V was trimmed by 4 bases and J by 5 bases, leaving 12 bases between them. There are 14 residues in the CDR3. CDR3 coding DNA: TGTGCCAGCAGCTCCCCTAAGGGCCACAATGAGCAGTTCTTC. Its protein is CASSSPKGHNEQFF.

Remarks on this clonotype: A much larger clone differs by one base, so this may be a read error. The CDR3 region has the DNA TGTGCCAGCAGCGTCGGGACCGGGAATGAGCAGTTCTTC. Amino acids: CASSVGTGNEQFF. J is TRBJ2-1 and V is TRBV5-5; D may correspond to TRBD1 or TRBD2 (5 bases each). V lost 4 bases to trimming and J lost 7 bases, with 12 bases between them. Germline CDR1 is SGHKS and CDR2 is YYEKEE (reference sequence). The CDR3 contains 13 residues.

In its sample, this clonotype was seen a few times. Written as DNA, the CDR3 is TGTGCCAGCTCACCACGGCTTACCGGGGAGCTGTTTTTT. Its protein product is CASSPRLTGELFF. This rearrangement joins TRBV18 to TRBJ2-2, with unresolved D. The CDR3 is made up of 13 amino acids. Germline V gene sequence: CDR1 KGHSH, CDR2 LQKENI. V was cut by 1 base and J by 5 bases, with 5 bases left in between. Together with reference TRBV18 and TRBJ2-2, the CDR3 gives the full variable domain: NAGVMQNPRHLVRRRGQEARLRCSPMKGHSHVYWYRQLPEEGLKFMVYLQKENIIDESGMPKERFSAEFPKEGPSILRIQQVVRGDSAAYFCASSPRLTGELFFGEGSRLTVL.

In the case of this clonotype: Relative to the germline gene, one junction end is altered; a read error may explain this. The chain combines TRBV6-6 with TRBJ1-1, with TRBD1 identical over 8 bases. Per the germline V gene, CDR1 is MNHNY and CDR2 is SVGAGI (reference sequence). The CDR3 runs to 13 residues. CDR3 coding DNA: TGTGCCAGCATCCGACAGGGGTATGGTGAAGTTTTCTTT. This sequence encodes CASIRQGYGEVFF.

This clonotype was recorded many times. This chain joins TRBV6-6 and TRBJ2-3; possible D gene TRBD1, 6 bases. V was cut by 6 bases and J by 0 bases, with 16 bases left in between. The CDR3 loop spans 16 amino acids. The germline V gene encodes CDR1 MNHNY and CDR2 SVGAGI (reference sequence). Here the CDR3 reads CASRISLGQSTDTQYF. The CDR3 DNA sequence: TGTGCCAGCAGGATTTCGCTCGGACAGAGCACAGATACGCAGTATTTT.

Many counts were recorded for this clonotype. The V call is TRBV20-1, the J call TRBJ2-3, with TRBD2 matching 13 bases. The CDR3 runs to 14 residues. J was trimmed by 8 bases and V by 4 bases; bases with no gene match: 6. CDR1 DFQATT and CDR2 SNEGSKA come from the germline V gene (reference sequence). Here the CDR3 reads CSAITSGGASTQYF. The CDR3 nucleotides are TGCAGTGCTATTACTAGCGGGGGGGCAAGTACGCAGTATTTT.

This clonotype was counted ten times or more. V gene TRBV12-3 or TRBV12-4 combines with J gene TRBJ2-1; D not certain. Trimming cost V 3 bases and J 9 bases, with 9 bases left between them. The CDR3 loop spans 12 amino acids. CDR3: CASSLLFSEQFF. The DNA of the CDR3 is TGTGCCAGCAGTTTGTTGTTCTCTGAGCAGTTCTTC.

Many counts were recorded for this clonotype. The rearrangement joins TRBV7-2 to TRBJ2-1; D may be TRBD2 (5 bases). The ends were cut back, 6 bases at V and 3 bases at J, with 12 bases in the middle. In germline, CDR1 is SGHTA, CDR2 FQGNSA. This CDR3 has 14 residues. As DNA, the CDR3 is TGTGCCAGCAGTCTTGCGAGGGACTACAATGAGCAGTTCTTC. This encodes CASSLARDYNEQFF.

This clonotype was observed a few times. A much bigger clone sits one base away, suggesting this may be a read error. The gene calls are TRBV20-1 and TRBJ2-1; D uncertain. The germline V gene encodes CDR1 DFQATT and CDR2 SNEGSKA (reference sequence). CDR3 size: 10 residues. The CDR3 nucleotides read TGCCGCTCTTATTACAATGAGCAGTTCTTC. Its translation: CRSYYNEQFF.

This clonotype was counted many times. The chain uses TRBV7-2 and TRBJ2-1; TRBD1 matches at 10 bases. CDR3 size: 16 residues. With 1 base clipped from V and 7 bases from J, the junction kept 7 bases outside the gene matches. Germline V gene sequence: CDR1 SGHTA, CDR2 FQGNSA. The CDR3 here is CASSLDGGTGANEQFF. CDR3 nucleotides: TGTGCCAGCAGCTTAGATGGGGGGACAGGGGCAAATGAGCAGTTCTTC.